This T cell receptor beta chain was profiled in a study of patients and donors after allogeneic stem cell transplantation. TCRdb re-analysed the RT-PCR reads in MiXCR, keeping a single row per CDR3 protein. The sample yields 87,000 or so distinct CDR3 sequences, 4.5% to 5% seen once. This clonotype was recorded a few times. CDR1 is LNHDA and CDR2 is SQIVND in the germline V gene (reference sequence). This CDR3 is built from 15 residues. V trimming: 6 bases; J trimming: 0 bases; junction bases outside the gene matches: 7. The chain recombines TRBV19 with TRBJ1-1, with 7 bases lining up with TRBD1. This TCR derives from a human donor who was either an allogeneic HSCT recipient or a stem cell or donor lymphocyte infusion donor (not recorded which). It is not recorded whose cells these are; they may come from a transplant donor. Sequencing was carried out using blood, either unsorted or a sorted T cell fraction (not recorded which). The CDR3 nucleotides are TGTGCCAGTAGCTCCGACAGGGCTTTGAACACTGAAGCTTTCTTT. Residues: CASSSDRALNTEAFF.